Listed here are 3 T cell receptor beta chains from one sample, sequenced in a study of brain T cells in children with intractable seizures. Using immunoSEQ multiplex PCR, the repertoire was profiled, and TCRdb retains in-frame clones only, with some absent. The sample consists of about 340,000 clones, 85% to 95% of them appearing once. As to time point: blood from clinic visit 5 months post-surgery; TSC patient then seizure free. Sequencing was performed on peripheral blood, taken roughly 5 months after surgery. These receptors all stem from a boy younger than two with tuberous sclerosis and intractable seizures.

CDR3 coding DNA: TGTGCCAGCAGTTTACACCCCGCGGACAATGAGCAGTTCTTC. Translated: CASSLHPADNEQFF. The rearrangement joins TRBV27 to TRBJ2-1, with D hard to call. The V and J ends lost 2 bases and 5 bases respectively, with 10 bases between them. Germline CDR1 reads MNHEY; CDR2 reads SMNVEV (reference sequence). The CDR3 totals 14 residues.

The V gene is TRBV12-3 or TRBV12-4, the J gene TRBJ2-1; weak D call: TRBD1 (5 bases). Trimming shortened V by 2 bases and J by 9 bases, and 11 bases separated the two germline ends. CDR3 length: 13 amino acids. CDR3 region: CASSLRQGIEQFF. The CDR3, as DNA: TGTGCCAGCAGTTTAAGGCAGGGCATTGAGCAGTTCTTC.

This chain connects TRBV30 to TRBJ1-6; TRBD1 matches at 10 bases. J was trimmed by 8 bases and V by 1 base; bases with no gene match: 8. The V gene's germline CDR1 is GTSNPN and CDR2 SVGIG (reference sequence). The CDR3 contains 16 residues. The CDR3 nucleotides are TGTGCCTGGAGTGCCACCTGGACAGGGGGTTATTCACCCCTCCACTTT. Its translation: CAWSATWTGGYSPLHF.